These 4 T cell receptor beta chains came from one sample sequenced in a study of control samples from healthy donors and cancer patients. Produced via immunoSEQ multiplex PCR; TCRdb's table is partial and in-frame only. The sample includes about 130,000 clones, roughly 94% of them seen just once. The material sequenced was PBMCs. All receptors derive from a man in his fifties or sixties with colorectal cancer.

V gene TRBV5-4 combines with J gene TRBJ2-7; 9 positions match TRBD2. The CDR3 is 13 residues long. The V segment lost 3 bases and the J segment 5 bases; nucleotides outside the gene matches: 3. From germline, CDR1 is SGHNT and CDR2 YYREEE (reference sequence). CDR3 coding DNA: TGTGCCAGCAGCTCGGGACTAGCAAACGAGCAGTACTTC. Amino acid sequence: CASSSGLANEQYF.

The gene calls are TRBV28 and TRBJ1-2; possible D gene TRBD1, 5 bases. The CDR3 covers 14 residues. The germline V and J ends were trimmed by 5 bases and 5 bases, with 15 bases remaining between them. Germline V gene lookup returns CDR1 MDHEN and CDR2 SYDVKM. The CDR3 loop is CASSAAGGRYGYTF. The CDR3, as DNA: TGTGCCAGCAGTGCTGCGGGGGGTCGGTATGGCTACACCTTC.

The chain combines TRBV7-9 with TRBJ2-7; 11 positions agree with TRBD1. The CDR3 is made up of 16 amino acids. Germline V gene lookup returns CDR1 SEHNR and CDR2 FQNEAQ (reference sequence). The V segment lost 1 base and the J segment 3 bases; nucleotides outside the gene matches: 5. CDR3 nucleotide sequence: TGTGCCAGCAGCTTAGGGACAGGGGGCGCGCTCTACGAGCAGTACTTC. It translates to CASSLGTGGALYEQYF.

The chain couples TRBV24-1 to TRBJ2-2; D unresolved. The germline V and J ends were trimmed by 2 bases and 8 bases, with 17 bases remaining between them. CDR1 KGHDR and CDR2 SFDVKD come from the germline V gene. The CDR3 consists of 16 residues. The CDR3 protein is CATSDWTESLSGELFF. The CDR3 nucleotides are TGTGCCACCAGTGATTGGACCGAAAGCCTTTCGGGGGAGCTGTTTTTT.